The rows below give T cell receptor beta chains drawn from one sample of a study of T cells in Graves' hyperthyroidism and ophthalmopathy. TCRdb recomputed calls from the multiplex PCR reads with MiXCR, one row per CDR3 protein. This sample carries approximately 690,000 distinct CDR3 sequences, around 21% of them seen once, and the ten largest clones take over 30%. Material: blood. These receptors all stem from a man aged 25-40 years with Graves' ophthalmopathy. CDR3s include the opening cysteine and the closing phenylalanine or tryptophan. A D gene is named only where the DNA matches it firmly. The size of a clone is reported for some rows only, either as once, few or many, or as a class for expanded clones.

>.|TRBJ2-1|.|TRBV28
CASTSGPELYNEQFF
TGTGCCAGCACATCGGGGCCGGAGCTCTACAATGAGCAGTTCTTC
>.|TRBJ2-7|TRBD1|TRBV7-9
CASSSKTGGDFYEQYF
TGTGCCAGCAGCTCAAAGACAGGGGGCGACTTCTACGAGCAGTACTTC
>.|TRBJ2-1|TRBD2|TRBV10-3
CAIMGTTYNEQFF
TGTGCCATCATGGGGACTACCTACAATGAGCAGTTCTTC
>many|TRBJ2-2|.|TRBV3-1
CASSQAGTGELFF
TGTGCCAGCAGCCAAGCTGGCACCGGGGAGCTGTTTTTT
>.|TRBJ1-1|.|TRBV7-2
CASSLKGILNTEAFF
TGTGCCAGCAGCTTAAAGGGAATTCTGAACACTGAAGCTTTCTTT
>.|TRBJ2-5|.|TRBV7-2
CASSLIAETQYF
TGTGCCAGCAGCTTAATCGCGGAGACCCAGTACTTC
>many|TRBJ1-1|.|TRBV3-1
CASSQVWQMNTEAFF
TGTGCCAGCAGCCAAGTATGGCAGATGAACACTGAAGCTTTCTTT
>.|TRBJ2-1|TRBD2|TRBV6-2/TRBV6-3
CASSSPGLAGVGNNEQFF
TGTGCCAGCAGTTCACCGGGACTAGCGGGAGTCGGGAACAATGAGCAGTTCTTC
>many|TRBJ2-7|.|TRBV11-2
CASSLRPTNEQYF
TGTGCCAGCAGCTTAAGGCCAACGAACGAGCAGTACTTC
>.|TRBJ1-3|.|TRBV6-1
CASRDGTVSGNTIYF
TGTGCCAGCAGGGACGGTACAGTCTCTGGAAACACCATATATTTT
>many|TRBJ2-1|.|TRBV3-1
CASSQVESRKQFF
TGTGCCAGCAGCCAAGTCGAGTCCCGCAAGCAGTTCTTC
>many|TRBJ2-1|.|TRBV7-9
CASSTHTDSYNEQFF
TGTGCCAGCAGCACACACACCGATTCCTACAATGAGCAGTTCTTC
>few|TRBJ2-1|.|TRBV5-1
CASSSGWDGDNEQFF
TGCGCCAGCAGCTCGGGTTGGGACGGGGACAATGAGCAGTTCTTC